Below, 17 T cell receptor beta chains from the same sample are listed, as sequenced in a study of blood T cell repertoires in COVID-19. Clones were read by immunoSEQ multiplex PCR, and TCRdb kept only the in-frame ones, dropping some. The sample shows some 40,000 clones, 90% to 95% of them seen only once. Sequencing used peripheral blood. Receptors originate from a man aged 45 to 65 with active COVID-19.

This clone showed up just a few times. The J gene is TRBJ1-4, the V gene TRBV4-1, with TRBD1 matching over 7 bases. This CDR3 has 17 amino acids. The V and J ends lost 0 bases and 8 bases, in that order; junction bases with no gene match: 12. Germline loops: CDR1 MGHRA, CDR2 YSYEKL. CDR3 loop: CASSQDNEGTEGEKLFF. CDR3 nucleotide sequence: TGCGCCAGCAGCCAAGATAACGAAGGGACAGAAGGCGAAAAACTGTTTTTT.

The chain has TRBV12-5 and TRBJ2-2; 9 bases agree with TRBD1. Trimming removed 5 bases from V and 7 bases from J; junction bases left unmatched: 2. Per germline, CDR1 LGHNT and CDR2 FRNRAP. The length of the CDR3 is 13 residues. The CDR3 is CASGGQGIGELFF. In DNA, the CDR3 is TGTGCTAGTGGTGGACAGGGGATCGGGGAGCTGTTTTTT.

This clone appeared a few times. This chain connects TRBV7-2 to TRBJ2-5, with 9 bases lining up with TRBD2. In germline, CDR1 is SGHTA, CDR2 FQGNSA. This CDR3 has 16 amino acids. J was trimmed by 1 base and V by 4 bases; bases with no gene match: 7. The CDR3 loop is CASSSSGGPLQETQYF. The CDR3 DNA reads TGTGCCAGCAGCTCGAGCGGGGGGCCCCTCCAAGAGACCCAGTACTTC. Variable domain in full (rest from reference TRBV7-2 and TRBJ2-5): GAGVSQSPSNKVTEKGKDVELRCDPISGHTALYWYRQSLGQGLEFLIYFQGNSAPDKSGLPSDRFSAERTGGSVSTLTIQRTQQEDSAVYLCASSSSGGPLQETQYFGPGTRLLVL.

J is TRBJ2-5 and V is TRBV6-2 or TRBV6-3; TRBD2 matches at 12 bases. V lost 4 bases, J lost 4 bases, and 7 bases stayed unmatched. This CDR3 has 16 amino acids. CDR1 and CDR2 from the germline V gene are MNHEY and SVGEGT. DNA for the CDR3: TGTGCCAGCAGTTGGGCTAGCGGGGGGGCCGGAGAGACCCAGTACTTC. Residues: CASSWASGGAGETQYF.

The rearrangement joins TRBV6-4 to TRBJ2-1; TRBD2 might be the D (7 bases). The CDR3 runs 15 residues. Germline lookup yields CDR1 MRHNA and CDR2 SNTAGT. The V end lost 0 bases, the J end lost 6 bases, and 12 bases lay between the germline ends. The CDR3 loop is CASSDSEGEGNEQFF. The DNA for the CDR3 is TGTGCCAGCAGTGACTCAGAGGGGGAGGGCAATGAGCAGTTCTTC.

This clone appeared once. The chain links TRBV2 to TRBJ1-2; possibly TRBD1 for D (6 bases). CDR3 length equals 13 residues. CDR1 is SNHLY, CDR2 FYNNEI, per germline. The V gene lost 7 bases and the J gene lost 2 bases, with 11 bases spanning the gap. CDR3 nucleotides: TGTGCCAGCAAATACGGACAGAACTATGGCTACACCTTC. This sequence encodes CASKYGQNYGYTF.

The gene calls are TRBV10-3 and TRBJ2-6, with TRBD2 as a possible D gene (5 bases). The germline V and J ends were trimmed by 1 base and 0 bases, with 7 bases remaining between them. CDR3 length: 16 amino acids. Germline V gives CDR1 ENHRY, CDR2 SYGVKD. The CDR3 coding sequence is TGTGCCATCAGTGAGTATGAGGGCTCTGGGGCCAACGTCCTGACTTTC. Translation gives CAISEYEGSGANVLTF.

This clone was seen once. CDR3 sequence (DNA): TGTGCCAGCAGGAGGGCAGATACGCAGTATTTT. Translated, it gives CASRRADTQYF. The chain links TRBV6-5 to TRBJ2-3; weak D call: TRBD2 (5 bases). The germline V gene has CDR1 MNHEY and CDR2 SVGAGI. V was shortened by 6 bases and J by 4 bases, with 5 bases between the two germline ends. The CDR3 contains 11 residues.

The chain has TRBV27 and TRBJ1-6, with D perhaps matching TRBD1 (6 bases). V lost 6 bases to trimming and J lost 7 bases, with 13 bases between them. The CDR3 is 14 amino acids. The germline CDR1 and CDR2 sequences are MNHEY and SMNVEV (reference sequence). The CDR3 DNA sequence: TGTGCCAGCAGACTTACAGGGAAGAATTCACCCCTCCACTTT. It yields the protein CASRLTGKNSPLHF.

The V call is TRBV7-8, the J call TRBJ2-1; 13 bases agree with TRBD2. This CDR3 contains 21 residues. Germline V CDR1 and CDR2: SGHVS, FQNEAQ. V lost 2 bases to trimming and J lost 0 bases; unmatched junction nucleotides: 13. The CDR3 nucleotides are TGTGCCAGCAGCTTATATCACGTGGGACTAGCGGGGATCAGCTCCTACAATGAGCAGTTCTTC. Its translation: CASSLYHVGLAGISSYNEQFF.

V gene TRBV12-3 or TRBV12-4 combines with J gene TRBJ2-7; D is unresolved. The CDR3 length is 13 residues. V dropped 6 bases and J dropped 3 bases, with 12 bases sitting between them. The CDR3 sequence is CASSQTFHYEQYF. The DNA for the CDR3 is TGTGCCAGCAGCCAGACTTTCCACTACGAGCAGTACTTC.

This clone was seen a handful of times. The chain joins TRBV27 to TRBJ1-5; 7 bases match TRBD1. CDR1 is MNHEY, CDR2 SMNVEV, per germline (reference sequence). V lost 6 bases and J lost 4; bases outside the gene matches: 9. This CDR3 is built from 15 residues. CDR3 region: CASSQVRGWNQPQHF. The CDR3 DNA is TGTGCCAGCAGCCAAGTCAGGGGGTGGAATCAGCCCCAGCATTTT.

This clone was seen a single time. V and J are TRBV5-1 and TRBJ2-3; the match to TRBD2 covers 11 bases. The V gene's germline CDR1 is SGHRS and CDR2 YFSETQ. The CDR3 is made up of 17 amino acids. J was trimmed by 2 bases and V by 3 bases; bases with no gene match: 8. For the CDR3, the DNA is TGCGCCAGCAGCTATTATACTAGCGGGGGTTCCACAGATACGCAGTATTTT. Translated: CASSYYTSGGSTDTQYF.

This chain uses TRBV19 with TRBJ1-1, with D maybe TRBD1 (6 bases). This CDR3 spans 13 amino acids. Trimming left V 4 bases short and J 7 bases short, with 13 bases between. CDR1 is LNHDA and CDR2 is SQIVND in the germline V gene (reference sequence). Written as DNA, the CDR3 is TGTGCCAGTAGTAGGGATGGACAGCTTGAAGCTTTCTTT. This sequence encodes CASSRDGQLEAFF.

The chain employs TRBV19 and TRBJ1-3; 10 bases line up with TRBD1. Germline lookup yields CDR1 LNHDA and CDR2 SQIVND (reference sequence). Unmatched junction bases numbered 4, after V lost 5 bases and J lost 0 bases. CDR3 length: 16 amino acids. The CDR3 reads CASSRQGAISGNTIYF. CDR3 bases: TGTGCCAGTAGTCGACAGGGGGCGATCTCTGGAAACACCATATATTTT.

This chain links TRBV3-1 (or the pseudogene TRBV3-2) with TRBJ2-1, with D uncertain. Germline V gene data show CDR1 as LGHDT and CDR2 as YNNKEL (reference sequence). V dropped 2 bases and J dropped 10 bases, with 12 bases sitting between them. CDR3 length: 13 amino acids. DNA for the CDR3: TGTGCCAGCAGCCAACCGTCTAGTTTCGAGCAGTTCTTC. Residues: CASSQPSSFEQFF.

This clone was counted a single time. V is TRBV7-2 and J is TRBJ1-1; D remains unclear. From germline, CDR1 is SGHTA and CDR2 FQGNSA. The CDR3 sequence is 14 residues long. The V end lost 5 bases, the J end lost 4 bases, and 14 bases lay between the germline ends. CDR3 in DNA: TGTGCCAGCAGCCCGCGTGGAGAGTCCACTGAAGCTTTCTTT. Protein product: CASSPRGESTEAFF.